The source of this T cell receptor (beta chain) is a study of memory CD4+ T cells and cytomegalovirus serostatus. Study-level points and caveats: CMV serostatus prediction reached median AUC roughly 0.95, or 0.91 with US-trained model. Each of fewer than 80 CMV-associated TCRbeta sequences occurred in one to five individuals.

The sort gate was single viable CD3+CD4+CD8-CD45RO+ cells for memory CD4+ T cells. With 1 base clipped from V and 3 bases from J, the junction kept 16 bases outside the gene matches. CDR1 GTSNPN and CDR2 SVGIG come from the germline V gene (reference sequence). CDR3 length: 20 residues. Details on this clone: Its antigen is currently unknown.

This table comes from immunoSEQ multiplex PCR, and its TCRdb copy is limited to in-frame clones, with some not included. The table includes about 58,000 clones, about four fifths detected once. Sequencing used memory CD4+ T cells from blood. The V gene is TRBV30, the J gene TRBJ2-5; 14 bases map to TRBD2. This TCR was recovered from an adult in good health and CMV-seronegative. Some clones in this sample may be carry-over from other donors' samples. CDR3 sequence: CAWSASRTSGRSPWKETQYF. Here the CDR3 DNA reads TGTGCCTGGAGTGCGAGTAGGACTAGCGGGAGGTCCCCGTGGAAAGAGACCCAGTACTTC.